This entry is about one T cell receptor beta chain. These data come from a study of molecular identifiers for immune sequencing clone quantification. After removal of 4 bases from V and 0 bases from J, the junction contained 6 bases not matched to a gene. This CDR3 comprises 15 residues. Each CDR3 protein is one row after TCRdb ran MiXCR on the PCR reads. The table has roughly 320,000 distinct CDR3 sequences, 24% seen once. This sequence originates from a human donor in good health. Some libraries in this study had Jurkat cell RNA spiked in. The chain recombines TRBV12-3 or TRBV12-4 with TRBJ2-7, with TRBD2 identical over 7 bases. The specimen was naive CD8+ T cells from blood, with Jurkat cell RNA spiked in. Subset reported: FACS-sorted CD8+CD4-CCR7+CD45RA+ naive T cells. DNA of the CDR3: TGTGCCAGCAGTTCGGCGGGGGTGCCCTCCTACGAGCAGTACTTC. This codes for CASSSAGVPSYEQYF.